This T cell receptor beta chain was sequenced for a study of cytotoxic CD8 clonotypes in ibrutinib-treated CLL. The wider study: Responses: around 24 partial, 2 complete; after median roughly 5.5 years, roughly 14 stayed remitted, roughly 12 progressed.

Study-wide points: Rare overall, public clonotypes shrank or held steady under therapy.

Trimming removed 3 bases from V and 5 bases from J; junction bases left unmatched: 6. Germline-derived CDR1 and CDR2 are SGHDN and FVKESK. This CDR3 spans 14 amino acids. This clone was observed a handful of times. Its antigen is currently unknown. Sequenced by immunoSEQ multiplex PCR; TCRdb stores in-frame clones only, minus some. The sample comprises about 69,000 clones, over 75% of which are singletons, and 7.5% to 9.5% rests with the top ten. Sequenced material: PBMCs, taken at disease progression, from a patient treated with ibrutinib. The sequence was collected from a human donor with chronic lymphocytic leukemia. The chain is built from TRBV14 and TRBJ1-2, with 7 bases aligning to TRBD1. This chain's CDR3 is CASSQEDRPYGYTF. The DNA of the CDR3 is TGTGCCAGCAGCCAGGAGGACAGGCCGTATGGCTACACCTTC.